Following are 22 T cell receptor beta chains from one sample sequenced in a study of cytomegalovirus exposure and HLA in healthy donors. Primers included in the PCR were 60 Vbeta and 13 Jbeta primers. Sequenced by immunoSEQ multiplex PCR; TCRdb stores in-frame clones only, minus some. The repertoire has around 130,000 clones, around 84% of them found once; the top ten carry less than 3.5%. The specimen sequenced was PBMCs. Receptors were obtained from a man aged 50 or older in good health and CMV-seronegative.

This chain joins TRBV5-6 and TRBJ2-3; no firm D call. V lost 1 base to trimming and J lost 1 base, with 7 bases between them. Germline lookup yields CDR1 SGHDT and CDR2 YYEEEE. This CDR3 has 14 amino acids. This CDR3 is CASSLTSGTDTQYF. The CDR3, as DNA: TGTGCCAGCAGCTTGACAAGCGGCACAGATACGCAGTATTTT.

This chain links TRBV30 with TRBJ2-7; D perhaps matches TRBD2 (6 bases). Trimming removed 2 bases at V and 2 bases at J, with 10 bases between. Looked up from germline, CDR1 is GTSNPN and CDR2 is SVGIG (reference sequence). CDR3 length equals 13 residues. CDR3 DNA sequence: TGTGCCTGGAGTAACGGGGGTACCTACGAGCAGTACTTC. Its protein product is CAWSNGGTYEQYF.

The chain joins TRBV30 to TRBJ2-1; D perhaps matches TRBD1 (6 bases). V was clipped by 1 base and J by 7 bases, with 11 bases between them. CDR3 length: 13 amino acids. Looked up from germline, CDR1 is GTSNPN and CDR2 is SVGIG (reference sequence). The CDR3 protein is CAWSGGLGNEQFF. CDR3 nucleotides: TGTGCCTGGAGTGGGGGGCTGGGGAATGAGCAGTTCTTC.

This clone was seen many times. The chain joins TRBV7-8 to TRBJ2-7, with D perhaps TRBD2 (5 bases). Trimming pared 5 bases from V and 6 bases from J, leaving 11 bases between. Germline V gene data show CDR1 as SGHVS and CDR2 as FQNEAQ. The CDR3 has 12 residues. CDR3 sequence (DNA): TGTGCCAGCAGCCCCCCAGGAGGCGAGCAGTACTTC. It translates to CASSPPGGEQYF.

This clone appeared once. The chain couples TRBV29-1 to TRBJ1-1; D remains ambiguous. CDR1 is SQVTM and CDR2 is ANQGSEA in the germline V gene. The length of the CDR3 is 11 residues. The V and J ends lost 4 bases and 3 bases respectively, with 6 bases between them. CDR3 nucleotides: TGCAGCGTTGCTCACTACACTGAAGCTTTCTTT. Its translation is CSVAHYTEAFF.

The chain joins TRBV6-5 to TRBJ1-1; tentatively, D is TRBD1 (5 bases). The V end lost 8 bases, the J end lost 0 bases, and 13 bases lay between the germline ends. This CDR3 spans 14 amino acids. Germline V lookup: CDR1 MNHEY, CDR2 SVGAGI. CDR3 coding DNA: TGTGCCAGCGTCGGGGGAGGTATGAACACTGAAGCTTTCTTT. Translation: CASVGGGMNTEAFF.

The CDR3 DNA is TGCGCCAGCAGCCATACAACTGCAGGGGAGCAGTACTTC. It is translated as CASSHTTAGEQYF. The chain links TRBV4-3 to TRBJ2-7, with a weak D call TRBD1 (5 bases). Trimming took 3 bases from V and 7 from J, leaving 13 bases between them. The germline V gene encodes CDR1 LGHNA and CDR2 YSLEER. CDR3 length equals 13 residues.

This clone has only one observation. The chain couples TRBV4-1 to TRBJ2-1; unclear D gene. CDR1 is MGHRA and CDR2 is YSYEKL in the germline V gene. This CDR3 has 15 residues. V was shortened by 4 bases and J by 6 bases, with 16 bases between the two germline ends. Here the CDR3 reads CASSRLVAVSNEQFF. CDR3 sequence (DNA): TGCGCCAGCAGCCGACTCGTAGCCGTGAGCAATGAGCAGTTCTTC.

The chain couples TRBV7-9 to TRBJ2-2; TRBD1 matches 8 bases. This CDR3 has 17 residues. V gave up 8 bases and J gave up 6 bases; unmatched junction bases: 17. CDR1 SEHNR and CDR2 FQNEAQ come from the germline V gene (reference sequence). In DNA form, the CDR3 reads TGTGCCAGCCGACCGGCCCTCGGGACAGGCTCGTCCGGGGAGCTGTTTTTT. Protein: CASRPALGTGSSGELFF.

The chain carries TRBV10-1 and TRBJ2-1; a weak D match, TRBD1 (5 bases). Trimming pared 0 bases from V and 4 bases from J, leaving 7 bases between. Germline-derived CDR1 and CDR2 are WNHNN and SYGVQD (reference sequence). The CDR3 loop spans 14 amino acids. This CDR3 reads CASSESQGYNEQFF. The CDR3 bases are TGCGCCAGCAGTGAGTCCCAGGGTTACAATGAGCAGTTCTTC.

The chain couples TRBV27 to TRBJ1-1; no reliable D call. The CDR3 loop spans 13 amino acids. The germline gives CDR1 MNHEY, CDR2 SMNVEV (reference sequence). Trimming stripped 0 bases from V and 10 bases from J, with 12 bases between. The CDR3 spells CASSLSVGEGAFF. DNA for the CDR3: TGTGCCAGCAGTTTATCTGTCGGGGAAGGAGCTTTCTTT.

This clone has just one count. The CDR3 here is CASSESSIGGYTF. CDR3 coding DNA: TGTGCCAGCAGTGAATCGTCTATCGGGGGCTACACCTTC. The V and J genes are TRBV6-1 and TRBJ1-2; D call uncertain. CDR1 MNHNS and CDR2 SASEGT come from the germline V gene. This CDR3 spans 13 amino acids. The V end lost 2 bases, the J end lost 8 bases, and 12 bases lay between the germline ends.

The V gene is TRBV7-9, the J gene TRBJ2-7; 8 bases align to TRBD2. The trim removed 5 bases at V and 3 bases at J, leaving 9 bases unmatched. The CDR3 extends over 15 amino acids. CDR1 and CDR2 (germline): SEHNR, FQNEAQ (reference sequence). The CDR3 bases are TGTGCCAGCAGCGCCGGCCCGGGGGGGCTCTACGAGCAGTACTTC. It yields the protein CASSAGPGGLYEQYF.

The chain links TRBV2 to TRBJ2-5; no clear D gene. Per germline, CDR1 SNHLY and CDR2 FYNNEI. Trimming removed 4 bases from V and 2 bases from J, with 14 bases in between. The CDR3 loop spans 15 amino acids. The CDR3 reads CASSGSASEQETQYF. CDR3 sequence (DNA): TGTGCCAGCAGTGGGTCGGCCAGCGAACAAGAGACCCAGTACTTC.

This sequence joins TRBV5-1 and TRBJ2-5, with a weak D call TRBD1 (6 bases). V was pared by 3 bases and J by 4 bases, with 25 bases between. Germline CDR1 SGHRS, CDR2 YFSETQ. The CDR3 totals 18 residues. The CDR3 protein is CASSSLPGHVTGGETQYF. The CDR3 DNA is TGCGCCAGCAGCTCCCTACCGGGACATGTCACGGGTGGAGAGACCCAGTACTTC.

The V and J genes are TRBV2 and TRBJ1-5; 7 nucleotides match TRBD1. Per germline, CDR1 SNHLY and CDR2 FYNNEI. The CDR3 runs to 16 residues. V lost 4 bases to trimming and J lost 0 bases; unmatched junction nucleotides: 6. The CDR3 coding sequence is TGTGCCAGCAGTGCGTTACAGGGGCTTAGCAATCAGCCCCAGCATTTT. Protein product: CASSALQGLSNQPQHF.

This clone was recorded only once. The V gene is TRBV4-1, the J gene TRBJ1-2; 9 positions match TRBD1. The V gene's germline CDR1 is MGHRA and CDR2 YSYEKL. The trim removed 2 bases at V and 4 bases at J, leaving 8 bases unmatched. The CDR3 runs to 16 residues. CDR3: CASSQLTGGRGYGYTF. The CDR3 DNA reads TGCGCCAGCAGCCAACTCACAGGGGGCCGAGGCTATGGCTACACCTTC.

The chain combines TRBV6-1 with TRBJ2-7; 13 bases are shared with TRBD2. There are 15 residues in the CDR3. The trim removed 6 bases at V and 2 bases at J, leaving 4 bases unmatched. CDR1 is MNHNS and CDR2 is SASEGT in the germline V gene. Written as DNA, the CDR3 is TGTGCCAGCAGCCGACTAGCGGGGGGCCCCTACGAGCAGTACTTC. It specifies CASSRLAGGPYEQYF.

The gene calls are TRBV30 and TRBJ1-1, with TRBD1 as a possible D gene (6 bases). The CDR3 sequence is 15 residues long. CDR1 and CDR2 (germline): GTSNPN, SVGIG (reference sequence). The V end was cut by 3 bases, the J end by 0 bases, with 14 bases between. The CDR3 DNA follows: TGTGCCTGGAGCGTTCTAGGACAGATGAACACTGAAGCTTTCTTT. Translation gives CAWSVLGQMNTEAFF.

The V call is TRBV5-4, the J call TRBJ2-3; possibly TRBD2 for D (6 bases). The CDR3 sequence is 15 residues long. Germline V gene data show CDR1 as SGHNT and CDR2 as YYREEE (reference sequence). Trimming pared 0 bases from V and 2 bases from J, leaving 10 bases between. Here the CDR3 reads CASSLGGTSTDTQYF. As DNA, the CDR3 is TGTGCCAGCAGCTTGGGGGGGACTTCCACAGATACGCAGTATTTT.

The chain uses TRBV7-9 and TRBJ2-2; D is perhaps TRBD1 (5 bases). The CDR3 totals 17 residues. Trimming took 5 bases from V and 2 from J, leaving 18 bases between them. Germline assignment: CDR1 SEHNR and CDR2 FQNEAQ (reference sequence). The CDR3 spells CASSPFRVDRNTGELFF. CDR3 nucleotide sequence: TGTGCCAGCAGCCCCTTCAGGGTAGATCGTAACACCGGGGAGCTGTTTTTT.

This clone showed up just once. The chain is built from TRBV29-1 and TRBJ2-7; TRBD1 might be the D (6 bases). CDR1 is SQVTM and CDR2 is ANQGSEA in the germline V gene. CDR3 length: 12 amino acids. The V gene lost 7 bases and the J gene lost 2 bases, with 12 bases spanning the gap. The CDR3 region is CSAKQGAYEQYF. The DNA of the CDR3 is TGCAGCGCGAAACAGGGAGCCTACGAGCAGTACTTC.